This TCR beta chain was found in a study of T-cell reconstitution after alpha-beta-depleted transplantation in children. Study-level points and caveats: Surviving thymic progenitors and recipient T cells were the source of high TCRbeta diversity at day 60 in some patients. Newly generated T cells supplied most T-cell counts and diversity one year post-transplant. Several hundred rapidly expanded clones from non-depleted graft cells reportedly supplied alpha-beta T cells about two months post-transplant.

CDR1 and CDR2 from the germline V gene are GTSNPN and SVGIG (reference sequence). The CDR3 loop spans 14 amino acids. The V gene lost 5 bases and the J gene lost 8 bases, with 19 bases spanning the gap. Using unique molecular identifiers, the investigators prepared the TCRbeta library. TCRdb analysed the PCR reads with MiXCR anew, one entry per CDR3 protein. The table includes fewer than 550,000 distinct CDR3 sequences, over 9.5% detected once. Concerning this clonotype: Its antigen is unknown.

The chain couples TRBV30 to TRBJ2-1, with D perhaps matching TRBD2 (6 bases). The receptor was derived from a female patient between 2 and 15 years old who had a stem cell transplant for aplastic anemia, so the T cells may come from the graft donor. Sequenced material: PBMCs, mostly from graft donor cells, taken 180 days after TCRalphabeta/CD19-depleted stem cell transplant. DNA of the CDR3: TGTGCCTGGCAGGGAGGTCCCGTCCGACATGAGCAGTTCTTC. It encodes CAWQGGPVRHEQFF.